A selection of T cell receptor beta chains follows, all from one sample in a study of T cell responses to AZD1222 COVID-19 vaccine. Method: immunoSEQ multiplex PCR; TCRdb's copy keeps in-frame clones and lacks some. The sample yields about 190,000 clones, 85% to 95% seen once. The sample was peripheral blood, taken 28 days after the second dose of the MenACWY control vaccine. These receptors were obtained from an adult who received the MenACWY meningococcal vaccine as a control. Both conserved end residues are part of each CDR3. The order of the fields is CDR3 protein, V gene, J gene.

cdr3_aa: CSASSRVGYGYTF
v_call: TRBV20-1
j_call: TRBJ1-2

cdr3_aa: CASKTGFGYTF
v_call: TRBV28
j_call: TRBJ1-2

cdr3_aa: CASSLGNTEAFF
v_call: TRBV27
j_call: TRBJ1-1

cdr3_aa: CASSLSDRNNQPQHF
v_call: TRBV5-8
j_call: TRBJ1-5

cdr3_aa: CASRPTENRGNTIYF
v_call: TRBV9
j_call: TRBJ1-3

cdr3_aa: CASSQDLGEANEKLFF
v_call: TRBV4-3
j_call: TRBJ1-4

cdr3_aa: CASRLTGAIPNQPQHF
v_call: TRBV28
j_call: TRBJ1-5

cdr3_aa: CASSRGTNEKLFF
v_call: TRBV7-8
j_call: TRBJ1-4

cdr3_aa: CASSVEGQGLYGYTF
v_call: TRBV9
j_call: TRBJ1-2

cdr3_aa: CASSQDDARVYGYTF
v_call: TRBV3-1/TRBV3-2
j_call: TRBJ1-2

cdr3_aa: CASSVAPTTLSGNTIYF
v_call: TRBV9
j_call: TRBJ1-3

cdr3_aa: CASSHPFQETQYF
v_call: TRBV6-5
j_call: TRBJ2-5

cdr3_aa: CASSLPPPTSGRPNTGELFF
v_call: TRBV28
j_call: TRBJ2-2

cdr3_aa: CASSLTTGGTEKLFF
v_call: TRBV28
j_call: TRBJ1-4

cdr3_aa: CASSPRDKRSEQYF
v_call: TRBV28
j_call: TRBJ2-7

cdr3_aa: CASSVAGTASDGANVLTF
v_call: TRBV9
j_call: TRBJ2-6

cdr3_aa: CASSFRAAGNSPLHF
v_call: TRBV9
j_call: TRBJ1-6

cdr3_aa: CASSLSFGYSYEQYF
v_call: TRBV5-5
j_call: TRBJ2-7